Below, 20 T cell receptor beta chains from the same sample are listed, as sequenced in a study of blood T cell repertoires in COVID-19. The method was immunoSEQ multiplex PCR; TCRdb's version includes in-frame clones alone and lacks a portion of them. The repertoire holds around 50,000 clones, roughly 84% seen once, with 50% to 75% in the top ten. Sequencing was carried out using peripheral blood. The receptors come from a man between 65 and 85 years old with acute or convalescent COVID-19.

CDR3 protein: CASSLEGVGELFF. The CDR3 DNA reads as TGTGCCAGCAGCTTGGAAGGGGTCGGGGAGCTGTTTTTT. The chain links TRBV11-2 to TRBJ2-2; tentatively, D is TRBD1 (5 bases). With 3 bases removed from V and 7 bases from J, the gap between germline ends came to 9 bases. The CDR3 extends over 13 amino acids. The V gene's germline CDR1 is SGHAT and CDR2 FQNNGV.

The V call is TRBV5-4, the J call TRBJ2-2; D not certain. Per germline, CDR1 SGHNT and CDR2 YYREEE (reference sequence). V gave up 4 bases and J gave up 2 bases, with 9 bases separating them. CDR3 length: 14 amino acids. CDR3 DNA sequence: TGTGCCAGCAGCGTGGGTCTTAACACCGGGGAGCTGTTTTTT. This encodes CASSVGLNTGELFF.

This chain joins TRBV10-3 and TRBJ2-4; the match to TRBD1 covers 7 bases. The CDR3 consists of 13 residues. The V gene end was trimmed by 3 bases and the J gene end by 9 bases; junction bases not matched to a gene: 5. CDR1 and CDR2 from the germline V gene are ENHRY and SYGVKD. The chain's CDR3 is CAISDSQGIIQYF. CDR3 coding DNA: TGTGCCATCAGTGATTCACAGGGGATCATTCAGTACTTC.

The chain employs TRBV30 and TRBJ1-6, with D hard to call. CDR1 and CDR2 from the germline V gene are GTSNPN and SVGIG (reference sequence). The CDR3 covers 13 residues. Trimming cost V 5 bases and J 4 bases, with 9 bases left between them. The CDR3: CAWGPGYNSPLHF. The CDR3, as DNA: TGTGCCTGGGGGCCGGGATATAATTCACCCCTCCACTTT.

The chain joins TRBV5-1 to TRBJ1-2, with D unclear. The germline V gene encodes CDR1 SGHRS and CDR2 YFSETQ. V was trimmed by 0 bases and J by 4 bases, leaving 10 bases between them. CDR3 length: 14 residues. The CDR3 is CASSLEAGSYGYTF. DNA for the CDR3: TGCGCCAGCAGCTTGGAGGCGGGTAGCTATGGCTACACCTTC.

V and J are TRBV10-2 and TRBJ2-5; D is undetermined. The CDR3 is 14 amino acids. The germline V gene encodes CDR1 WSHSY and CDR2 SAAADI. V dropped 0 bases and J dropped 5 bases, with 10 bases sitting between them. As DNA, the CDR3 is TGCGCCAGCAGTGAGTCCGGAAACGGGGAGACCCAGTACTTC. Translated: CASSESGNGETQYF.

This clone was found once. The chain recombines TRBV6-1 with TRBJ1-3; D ambiguous. Germline CDR1 and CDR2: MNHNS and SASEGT. CDR3 length: 15 residues. Trimming shortened V by 1 base and J by 4 bases, and 11 bases separated the two germline ends. The CDR3 DNA reads as TGTGCCAGCAGTGAAGATACCGTAGTGGGAAACACCATATATTTT. It translates to CASSEDTVVGNTIYF.

The CDR3 DNA follows: TGTGCCAGCAGCTTGGGGGCGGCTTCCTACGAGCAGTACTTC. Its translation is CASSLGAASYEQYF. This chain uses TRBV7-2 with TRBJ2-7; a weak D match, TRBD1 (6 bases). Germline CDR1 and CDR2: SGHTA and FQGNSA. Trimming stripped 3 bases from V and 1 base from J, with 10 bases between. This CDR3 spans 14 amino acids.

The V gene is TRBV18, the J gene TRBJ2-5; 7 bases line up with TRBD1. Germline V gene lookup returns CDR1 KGHSH and CDR2 LQKENI. Trimming took 5 bases from V and 7 from J; bases not matched to a gene: 16. The CDR3 covers 16 residues. The CDR3 nucleotides are TGTGCCAGCTCAACGACAGGGATGTCTGAGTTAGGGACCCAGTACTTC. This gives the protein CASSTTGMSELGTQYF. The full variable domain, its missing parts supplied by reference TRBV18 and TRBJ2-5, is NAGVMQNPRHLVRRRGQEARLRCSPMKGHSHVYWYRQLPEEGLKFMVYLQKENIIDESGMPKERFSAEFPKEGPSILRIQQVVRGDSAAYFCASSTTGMSELGTQYFGPGTRLLVL.

This chain joins TRBV18 and TRBJ2-2; 8 bases agree with TRBD1. V lost 3 bases to trimming and J lost 0 bases; unmatched junction nucleotides: 12. The CDR3 has 19 amino acids. CDR1 is KGHSH, CDR2 LQKENI, per germline. The CDR3 DNA follows: TGTGCCAGCTCACCCCGCGCAAGTAGGACAGGGACGAACACCGGGGAGCTGTTTTTT. Protein product: CASSPRASRTGTNTGELFF.

V and J are TRBV19 and TRBJ2-2, with a possible D match to TRBD1 (6 bases). The CDR3 runs 14 residues. The V gene's germline CDR1 is LNHDA and CDR2 SQIVND (reference sequence). With 6 bases removed from V and 5 bases from J, the gap between germline ends came to 13 bases. CDR3 sequence reads: CASRVVQGTGELFF. The CDR3 coding sequence is TGTGCCAGTAGGGTAGTACAGGGAACCGGGGAGCTGTTTTTT.

The rearrangement uses TRBV7-2 and TRBJ2-3, with D possibly TRBD2 on 7 matching bases. CDR1 and CDR2 (germline): SGHTA, FQGNSA. Trimming pared 4 bases from V and 6 bases from J, leaving 14 bases between. The CDR3 consists of 14 residues. CDR3 nucleotide sequence: TGTGCCAGCAGCTCTCGAGGGGGGGACGATACGCAGTATTTT. Translating gives CASSSRGGDDTQYF.

Written as DNA, the CDR3 is TGTGCCAGCAGCTCTTATGCGGGCCGAGGTATATGGGAGCTGTTTTTT. Amino acids: CASSSYAGRGIWELFF. The rearrangement links TRBV7-9 to TRBJ2-2; D may be TRBD2 (5 bases). Trimming took 4 bases from V and 9 from J, leaving 21 bases between them. The CDR3 sequence is 16 residues long. Germline CDR1 SEHNR, CDR2 FQNEAQ (reference sequence).

This chain connects TRBV5-1 to TRBJ2-1; D possibly corresponds to TRBD2 (5 bases). Per the germline V gene, CDR1 is SGHRS and CDR2 is YFSETQ. The V gene lost 7 bases and the J gene lost 5 bases, with 16 bases spanning the gap. This CDR3 spans 14 amino acids. The CDR3 loop reads CASGPRVGDNEQFF. The CDR3 nucleotides are TGCGCCAGCGGGCCGAGGGTCGGGGACAATGAGCAGTTCTTC.

The chain has TRBV4-1 and TRBJ1-3, with D hard to call. This CDR3 has 13 residues. Trimming shortened V by 7 bases and J by 4 bases, and 11 bases separated the two germline ends. CDR1 is MGHRA, CDR2 YSYEKL, per germline. The CDR3: CASTPGGGNTIYF. The CDR3 region has the DNA TGCGCCAGCACCCCAGGTGGGGGAAACACCATATATTTT.

This chain joins TRBV7-2 and TRBJ1-1, with D possibly TRBD1 on 5 matching bases. From germline, CDR1 is SGHTA and CDR2 FQGNSA. With 3 bases removed from V and 11 bases from J, the gap between germline ends came to 13 bases. This CDR3 has 12 amino acids. This chain's CDR3 is CASSFRGGDAFF. The DNA for the CDR3 is TGTGCCAGCAGCTTTCGGGGAGGGGATGCTTTCTTT.

The rearrangement joins TRBV10-2 to TRBJ2-7; TRBD1 might be the D (5 bases). CDR3 length: 12 residues. The germline V gene encodes CDR1 WSHSY and CDR2 SAAADI. V was pared by 3 bases and J by 7 bases, with 10 bases between. DNA of the CDR3: TGCGCCAGCAGTGATAAGGGGCAAGAGCAGTACTTC. This gives the protein CASSDKGQEQYF.

This clone has a handful of counts. The genes are TRBV27 and TRBJ2-1, with unresolved D. The germline V and J ends were trimmed by 1 base and 2 bases, with 9 bases remaining between them. Germline CDR1 and CDR2: MNHEY and SMNVEV (reference sequence). The CDR3 has 15 residues. In DNA, the CDR3 is TGTGCCAGCAGTTTATGGGCCACCCCCTACAATGAGCAGTTCTTC. Translated, it gives CASSLWATPYNEQFF.

J is TRBJ2-3 and V is TRBV19; D is undetermined. CDR1 is LNHDA, CDR2 SQIVND, per germline (reference sequence). The CDR3 sequence is 13 residues long. Trimming removed 5 bases from V and 3 bases from J, with 9 bases in between. The CDR3 reads CASSPARTDTQYF. CDR3 sequence (DNA): TGTGCCAGTAGTCCGGCCAGGACAGATACGCAGTATTTT.

V is TRBV5-1 and J is TRBJ1-1; no clear D. This CDR3 is 14 amino acids long. CDR1 is SGHRS, CDR2 YFSETQ, per germline. V lost 4 bases, J lost 0 bases, and 10 bases lay in between. For the CDR3, the DNA is TGCGCCAGCAGCGTAACAGCAATGAACACTGAAGCTTTCTTT. Its translation is CASSVTAMNTEAFF.